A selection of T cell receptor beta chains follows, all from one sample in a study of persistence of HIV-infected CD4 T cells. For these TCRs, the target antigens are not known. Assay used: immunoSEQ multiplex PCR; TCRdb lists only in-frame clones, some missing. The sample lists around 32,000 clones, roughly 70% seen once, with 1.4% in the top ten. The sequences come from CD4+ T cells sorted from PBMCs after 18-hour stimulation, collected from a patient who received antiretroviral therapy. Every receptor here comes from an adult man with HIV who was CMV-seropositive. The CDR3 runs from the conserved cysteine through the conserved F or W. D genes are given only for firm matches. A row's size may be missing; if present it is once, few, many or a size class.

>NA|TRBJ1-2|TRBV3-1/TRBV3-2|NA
CASSQVDRPLYGYTF
TGTGCCAGCAGCCAGGTCGACAGGCCGCTCTATGGCTACACCTTC
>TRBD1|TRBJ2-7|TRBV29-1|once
CSVVGQLPTYEQYF
TGCAGCGTCGTGGGACAGCTACCGACCTACGAGCAGTACTTC
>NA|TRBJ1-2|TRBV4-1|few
CASSQGPNANYGYTF
TGCGCCAGCAGCCAGGGCCCGAATGCTAACTATGGCTACACCTTC
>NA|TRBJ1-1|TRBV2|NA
CASSVNRVNTEAFF
TGTGCCAGCAGTGTTAACAGGGTGAACACTGAAGCTTTCTTT
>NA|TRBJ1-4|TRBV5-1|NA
CASSLDRGSSNEKLFF
TGCGCCAGCAGCTTGGATCGTGGGTCATCTAATGAAAAACTGTTTTTT
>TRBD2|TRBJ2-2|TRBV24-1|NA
CATSPPMGEGRTGELFF
TGTGCCACCAGTCCCCCAATGGGGGAGGGGCGGACCGGGGAGCTGTTTTTT
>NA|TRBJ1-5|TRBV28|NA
CASSLRAGWGDNQPQHF
TGTGCCAGCAGTTTACGGGCAGGGTGGGGAGACAATCAGCCCCAGCATTTT
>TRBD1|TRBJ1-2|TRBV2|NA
CASSEGANYGYTF
TGTGCCAGCAGCGAGGGGGCCAACTATGGCTACACCTTC
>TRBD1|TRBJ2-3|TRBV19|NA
CASSPTGTGGSDTQYF
TGTGCCAGTAGTCCCACCGGGACAGGGGGCTCAGATACGCAGTATTTT
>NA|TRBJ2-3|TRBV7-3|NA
CASSLGGQDTQYF
TGTGCCAGCAGCTTGGGCGGGCAAGATACGCAGTATTTT
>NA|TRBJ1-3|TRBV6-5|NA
CASSTPRTSGNTIYF
TGTGCCAGCAGTACCCCAAGGACCTCTGGAAACACCATATATTTT
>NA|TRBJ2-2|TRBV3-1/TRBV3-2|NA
CASSQVGTQGGELFF
TGTGCCAGCAGCCAAGTAGGCACTCAGGGCGGGGAGCTGTTTTTT
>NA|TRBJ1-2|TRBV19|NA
CASKPQSDSGYTF
TGTGCCAGTAAACCCCAATCGGACAGTGGCTACACCTTC
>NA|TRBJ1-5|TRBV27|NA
CASSRVNNQPQHF
TGTGCCAGCAGTCGGGTGAACAATCAGCCCCAGCATTTT
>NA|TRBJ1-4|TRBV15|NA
CATSPLVANEKLFF
TGTGCCACCAGCCCATTAGTAGCGAATGAAAAACTGTTTTTT
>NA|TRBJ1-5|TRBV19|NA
CASRGTNQPQHF
TGTGCCTCTCGGGGTACCAATCAGCCCCAGCATTTT
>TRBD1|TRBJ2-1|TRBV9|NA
CASSVGDRGLGYEQFF
TGTGCCAGCAGCGTAGGGGACAGGGGGCTGGGGTATGAGCAGTTCTTC
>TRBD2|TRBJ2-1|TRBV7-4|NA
CASSLAFGGERNEQFF
TGTGCCAGCAGCTTAGCATTCGGGGGGGAGAGAAATGAGCAGTTCTTC
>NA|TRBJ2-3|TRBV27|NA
CASLDLGRDTQYF
TGTGCCAGCTTGGACTTAGGAAGAGATACGCAGTATTTT
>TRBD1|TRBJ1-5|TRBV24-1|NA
CATRDRGNQPQHF
TGTGCCACCCGGGACAGGGGCAATCAGCCCCAGCATTTT
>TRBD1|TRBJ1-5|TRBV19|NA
CASSNRGTADQPQHF
TGTGCCAGTAGTAATCGCGGGACAGCCGATCAGCCCCAGCATTTT
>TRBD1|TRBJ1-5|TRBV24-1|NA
CATSDSQGINQPQHF
TGTGCCACCAGTGATTCACAGGGGATCAATCAGCCCCAGCATTTT
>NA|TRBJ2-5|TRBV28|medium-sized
CASSSLAGIETQYF
TGTGCCAGCAGTTCACTCGCAGGCATCGAGACCCAGTACTTC
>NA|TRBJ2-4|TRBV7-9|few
CASSLATGNIQYF
TGTGCCAGCAGCTTAGCGACGGGGAACATTCAGTACTTC
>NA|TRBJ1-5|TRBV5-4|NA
CASSLNRGQDQPQHF
TGTGCCAGCAGCTTGAACCGGGGGCAAGATCAGCCCCAGCATTTT
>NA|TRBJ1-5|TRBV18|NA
CASSPMGDMNQPQHF
TGTGCCAGCTCCCCAATGGGGGATATGAATCAGCCCCAGCATTTT
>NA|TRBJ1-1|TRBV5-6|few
CASSMVRGGNTEAFF
TGTGCCAGCAGCATGGTGCGGGGAGGGAACACTGAAGCTTTCTTT
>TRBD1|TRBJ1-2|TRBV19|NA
CASTIPRTGNYGYTF
TGTGCCAGTACCATCCCGAGGACAGGGAACTATGGCTACACCTTC
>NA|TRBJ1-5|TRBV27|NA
CASSRSNQPQHF
TGTGCCAGCAGTAGAAGCAATCAGCCCCAGCATTTT
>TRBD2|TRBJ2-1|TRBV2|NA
CASTPDREDGNEQFF
TGTGCCAGCACCCCGGATCGGGAGGACGGCAATGAGCAGTTCTTC
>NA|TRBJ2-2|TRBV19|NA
CASSIGRNTGELFF
TGTGCCAGTAGTATAGGCCGTAACACCGGGGAGCTGTTTTTT
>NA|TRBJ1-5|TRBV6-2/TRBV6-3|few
CASSSGQILMGNQPQHF
TGTGCCAGCAGTTCCGGACAGATCCTTATGGGCAATCAGCCCCAGCATTTT
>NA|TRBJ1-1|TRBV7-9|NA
CASSSGGGAEAFF
TGTGCCAGCAGTAGCGGGGGAGGTGCTGAAGCTTTCTTT
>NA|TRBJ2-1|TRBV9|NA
CASSVEGATYNEQFF
TGTGCCAGCAGCGTAGAAGGGGCAACCTACAATGAGCAGTTCTTC
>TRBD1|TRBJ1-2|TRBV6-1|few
CASSEQTGDGYTF
TGTGCCAGCAGTGAACAAACAGGGGATGGCTACACCTTC
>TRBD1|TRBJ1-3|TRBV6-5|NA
CGGRRDRVSDTIYF
TGTGGCGGTCGACGGGACAGGGTGTCGGACACCATATATTTT
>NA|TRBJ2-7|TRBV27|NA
CASSSPGAGKSYEQYF
TGTGCCAGCAGTTCCCCTGGGGCAGGGAAGTCTTACGAGCAGTACTTC
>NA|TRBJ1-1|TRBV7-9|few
CASSLLTEAFF
TGTGCCAGCAGCCTTCTGACTGAAGCTTTCTTT
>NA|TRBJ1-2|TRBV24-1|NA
CATSGQGNYGYTF
TGTGCCACCAGTGGGCAAGGCAACTATGGCTACACCTTC
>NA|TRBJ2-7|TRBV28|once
CASSLYRRGGEQYF
TGTGCCAGCAGTTTGTACAGACGGGGCGGCGAGCAGTACTTC
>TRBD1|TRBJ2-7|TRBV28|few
CASSLGQGGEQYF
TGTGCCAGCAGTTTGGGACAGGGCGGCGAGCAGTACTTC
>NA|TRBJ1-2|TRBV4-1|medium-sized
CASSQEDSGYGYTF
TGCGCCAGCAGCCAAGAGGACAGCGGCTATGGCTACACCTTC